The table lists the clone carrying this TCR beta chain with a few counts. Its specificity is unknown. This entry is derived from a study of cytomegalovirus exposure and HLA in healthy donors. Findings and limits, study-wide: Upon later analysis, TCR association rates were observed to vary by HLA locus, being highest for DRB1 and lowest for HLA-C. An apparent linkage of common viral pathogens to several of the most significant clusters emerged in a later analysis. Later analysis associated a missense DCLRE1C variant with TCR beta V- and J-gene trimming. The study dropped some indistinguishable V segments, TRBV6-2 and TRBV6-3 among them.

The CDR3 contains 15 residues. Per the germline V gene, CDR1 is SGHAT and CDR2 is FQNNGV. V shed 1 base and J shed 0 bases, with 9 bases lying between them. Vbeta (60) and Jbeta (13) primers were used in the PCR. The data were produced by immunoSEQ multiplex PCR, yet TCRdb's version contains in-frame clones alone and is incomplete. Of about 180,000 clones listed, 77% were seen once; the top ten hold about 1.5%. The sequence was collected from a young man in good health and CMV-seronegative. V is TRBV11-2 and J is TRBJ2-5, with D maybe TRBD2 (5 bases). Sequencing input: PBMCs. CDR3 sequence (DNA): TGTGCCAGCAGCTTAGGAGGGAAGTACCAAGAGACCCAGTACTTC. Encoded protein: CASSLGGKYQETQYF.